This TCR beta chain was recovered during a study of radiotherapy plus CTLA-4 blockade in lung cancer. As for the study in general: Across the patients, objective responses occurred in approximately 19%, and disease control in under 40%. Findings of the study overall: Clones of tumor-derived TCRs expanded in blood after radiotherapy plus ipilimumab. Reports state that early shifts in blood T cell clones, with interferon-beta, best predicted response.

Remarks on this clone: Its target is not known.

The study treated chemo-refractory metastatic non-small-cell lung cancer patients with focal radiation plus ipilimumab CTLA-4 blockade. Germline CDR1 is MNHEY and CDR2 is SMNVEV (reference sequence). This CDR3 is 15 amino acids long. V was clipped by 5 bases and J by 6 bases; unmatched bases: 9. Method: immunoSEQ multiplex PCR; TCRdb's copy keeps in-frame clones and lacks some. The sample includes approximately 60,000 clones, around 77% seen only once; the top ten take 3.5% to 4.5%. The V call is TRBV27, the J call TRBJ2-2; 7 bases match TRBD1. The sample here was peripheral blood, taken from a patient treated with radiotherapy plus ipilimumab. This TCR derives from a human donor with non-small cell lung cancer who had a complete response to radiotherapy plus ipilimumab. This chain's CDR3 is CASSRDRSISGELFF. In nucleotides, the CDR3 is TGTGCCAGCAGTAGGGACAGAAGCATCTCCGGGGAGCTGTTTTTT.